The T cell receptor beta chain under discussion was sequenced for a study of cytomegalovirus exposure and HLA in healthy donors. General observations from the study: Cytomegalovirus association was listed for 164 TCR beta chains.

Of note for this clone: Its specificity is not known.

This PCR relied on a set of 60 Vbeta primers and 13 Jbeta primers. Method: immunoSEQ multiplex PCR; TCRdb's copy keeps in-frame clones and lacks some. The repertoire holds 100,000 to 120,000 clones, roughly 67% seen once, with almost 8.5% in the top ten. The receptor comes from a man aged 18 to 29 in good health and CMV-seropositive. The sequencing input was PBMCs.

CDR3 loop: CARSLVGGPGETQYF. In DNA, the CDR3 is TGTGCCAGAAGCTTGGTCGGGGGACCGGGAGAGACCCAGTACTTC. The chain is built from TRBV5-3 and TRBJ2-5, with a tentative D call TRBD2 (6 bases). TRBV5-3 is recorded as an ORF, its role being uncertain. Deletions cut 0 bases from V and 4 bases from J, with 13 bases between. The CDR3 is made up of 15 amino acids.